The 18 T cell receptor beta chains presented below share a single source sample, sequenced in a study of radiotherapy plus CTLA-4 blockade in lung cancer. Sequencing used immunoSEQ multiplex PCR; TCRdb keeps in-frame clones, though not all of them. The sample carries some 110,000 clones, approximately 90% recorded once. Material: peripheral blood, obtained from a patient treated with radiotherapy plus ipilimumab. Receptors originate from a human donor with non-small cell lung cancer that progressed on radiotherapy plus ipilimumab.

The V call is TRBV19, the J call TRBJ1-3, with D unclear. CDR1 and CDR2 (germline): LNHDA, SQIVND (reference sequence). V was pared by 7 bases and J by 0 bases, with 10 bases between. The CDR3 has 14 amino acids. The CDR3 loop is CASTQINSGNTIYF. CDR3 coding DNA: TGTGCCAGTACCCAGATCAACTCTGGAAACACCATATATTTT. Combining the CDR3 with reference TRBV19 and TRBJ1-3 gives the whole variable domain DGGITQSPKYLFRKEGQNVTLSCEQNLNHDAMYWYRQDPGQGLRLIYYSQIVNDFQKGDIAEGYSVSREKKESFPLTVTSAQKNPTAFYLCASTQINSGNTIYFGEGSWLTVV.

The chain couples TRBV6-1 to TRBJ2-1; the D is unclear. CDR1 MNHNS and CDR2 SASEGT come from the germline V gene. The V gene lost 9 bases and the J gene lost 7 bases, with 16 bases spanning the gap. The CDR3 runs 13 residues. The CDR3 spells CASRARGLNEQFF. CDR3 DNA sequence: TGTGCCAGTAGGGCTCGAGGCCTAAATGAGCAGTTCTTC.

The genes are TRBV28 and TRBJ2-3; 7 bases match TRBD2. CDR3 length: 15 amino acids. The V gene's germline CDR1 is MDHEN and CDR2 SYDVKM. The V gene end was trimmed by 3 bases and the J gene end by 1 base; junction bases not matched to a gene: 4. CDR3 loop: CASSLAGAGTDTQYF. The DNA of the CDR3 is TGTGCCAGCAGTTTGGCGGGAGCGGGCACAGATACGCAGTATTTT.

This clone is a singleton in its sample. The chain couples TRBV7-9 to TRBJ2-7; a weak D match, TRBD2 (6 bases). From germline, CDR1 is SEHNR and CDR2 FQNEAQ (reference sequence). This CDR3 has 15 amino acids. The V end lost 1 base, the J end lost 0 bases, and 10 bases lay between the germline ends. CDR3 loop: CASSLGSGPSYEQYF. Written as DNA, the CDR3 is TGTGCCAGCAGCTTAGGTAGCGGCCCCTCCTACGAGCAGTACTTC.

The rearrangement joins TRBV6-5 to TRBJ1-1; possibly TRBD1 for D (6 bases). Germline loops: CDR1 MNHEY, CDR2 SVGAGI. Between the trimmed V and J ends, which lost 2 bases and 10 bases, there was a span of 23 bases. This CDR3 has 16 amino acids. The CDR3 loop is CASSYQGLPLPGRAFF. CDR3 coding DNA: TGTGCCAGCAGTTACCAGGGGTTGCCCCTGCCCGGCAGAGCTTTCTTT.

The chain is built from TRBV30 and TRBJ2-3, with 12 bases aligning to TRBD2. CDR3 length: 15 residues. Trimming at V came to 3 bases and at J to 6 bases, leaving 7 bases not matched to a gene. The germline V gene encodes CDR1 GTSNPN and CDR2 SVGIG (reference sequence). CDR3 amino acids: CAWRTSGRYRDTQYF. The CDR3, as DNA: TGTGCCTGGAGGACTAGCGGGAGATATAGGGATACGCAGTATTTT.

The chain is built from TRBV6-5 and TRBJ1-1; TRBD1 aligns across 7 bases. There are 13 residues in the CDR3. Germline assignment: CDR1 MNHEY and CDR2 SVGAGI. Unmatched junction bases numbered 4, after V lost 4 bases and J lost 5 bases. DNA of the CDR3: TGTGCCAGCAGTTCCCAGGGGGGAACTGAAGCTTTCTTT. Translation: CASSSQGGTEAFF.

The chain combines TRBV2 with TRBJ2-2; D call uncertain. Trimming shortened V by 0 bases and J by 8 bases, and 10 bases separated the two germline ends. This CDR3 has 14 residues. Germline lookup yields CDR1 SNHLY and CDR2 FYNNEI. DNA of the CDR3: TGTGCCAGCAGTGAAGCGCTTCCCGGGGGGGAGCTGTTTTTT. Its protein product is CASSEALPGGELFF.

The chain combines TRBV4-1 with TRBJ2-3; D ambiguous. Looked up from germline, CDR1 is MGHRA and CDR2 is YSYEKL. This CDR3 comprises 17 residues. Trimming left V 4 bases short and J 0 bases short, with 17 bases between. The CDR3 region has the DNA TGCGCCAGCAGCCTGGTGGTAGGGCCCTCCAGCACAGATACGCAGTATTTT. Its protein product is CASSLVVGPSSTDTQYF.

This CDR3 reads CAWTGTIRAGELFF. The CDR3 nucleotides read TGTGCCTGGACCGGGACTATAAGGGCCGGGGAGCTGTTTTTT. The chain employs TRBV30 and TRBJ2-2; 7 bases are a match to TRBD2. Germline loops: CDR1 GTSNPN, CDR2 SVGIG (reference sequence). J lost 6 bases, V lost 4 bases, and 8 bases had no gene match. The CDR3 extends over 14 amino acids.

The chain employs TRBV15 and TRBJ2-2, with a weak D call TRBD1 (6 bases). This CDR3 region has 16 residues. Trimming stripped 5 bases from V and 4 bases from J, with 17 bases between. CDR1 and CDR2 from the germline V gene are LNHNV and YYDKDF (reference sequence). The DNA for the CDR3 is TGTGCCACCAGCCTATACAGGGTGCCTTTCACCGGGGAGCTGTTTTTT. Its translation is CATSLYRVPFTGELFF. The whole variable domain, remainder taken from reference TRBV15 and TRBJ2-2, is DAMVIQNPRYQVTQFGKPVTLSCSQTLNHNVMYWYQQKSSQAPKLLFHYYDKDFNNEADTPDNFQSRRPNTSFCFLDIRSPGLGDTAMYLCATSLYRVPFTGELFFGEGSRLTVL.

This sequence joins TRBV10-2 and TRBJ2-1, with D unresolved. This CDR3 comprises 13 residues. CDR1 and CDR2 (germline): WSHSY, SAAADI. V was trimmed by 0 bases and J by 9 bases, leaving 9 bases between them. CDR3 coding DNA: TGCGCCAGCAGTGAGTCGATGTGGGGTGAGCAGTTCTTC. This encodes CASSESMWGEQFF.

This chain joins TRBV7-6 and TRBJ2-3; 9 nucleotides agree with TRBD1. V dropped 3 bases and J dropped 2; count of bases not matched to a gene: 9. CDR3 length equals 17 residues. Germline V gene sequence: CDR1 SGHVS, CDR2 FNYEAQ. CDR3 sequence: CASSLGTGKGYTDTQYF. CDR3 DNA sequence: TGTGCCAGCAGCTTGGGGACAGGGAAGGGTTACACAGATACGCAGTATTTT.

V gene TRBV7-9 combines with J gene TRBJ2-3; no clear D. The V end was cut by 5 bases, the J end by 4 bases, with 16 bases between. Germline V gene sequence: CDR1 SEHNR, CDR2 FQNEAQ (reference sequence). This CDR3 has 15 amino acids. CDR3 in DNA: TGTGCCAGCAGCAGGTCCGACGGTGGCGCAGATACGCAGTATTTT. Amino acids: CASSRSDGGADTQYF.

The rearrangement uses TRBV7-9 and TRBJ2-2, with D tentatively TRBD2 (6 bases). Germline-derived CDR1 and CDR2 are SEHNR and FQNEAQ (reference sequence). Trimming took 3 bases from V and 0 from J, leaving 14 bases between them. This CDR3 is 17 amino acids long. This chain's CDR3 is CASSFPGERPNTGELFF. CDR3 DNA sequence: TGTGCCAGCAGCTTCCCGGGGGAGCGGCCGAACACCGGGGAGCTGTTTTTT.

The V and J genes are TRBV6-4 and TRBJ2-1, with D unresolved. Germline CDR1 and CDR2: MRHNA and SNTAGT. This CDR3 has 15 residues. V was pared by 0 bases and J by 0 bases, with 6 bases between. The CDR3 loop reads CASSDSVSSYNEQFF. For the CDR3, the DNA is TGTGCCAGCAGTGACTCAGTGAGCTCCTACAATGAGCAGTTCTTC.

This clone was recorded once. V is TRBV18 and J is TRBJ1-1; D is undetermined. V was trimmed by 2 bases and J by 3 bases, leaving 4 bases between them. Germline V gives CDR1 KGHSH, CDR2 LQKENI. The length of the CDR3 is 12 residues. CDR3 sequence (DNA): TGTGCCAGCTCACCATTGGACACTGAAGCTTTCTTT. This translates into CASSPLDTEAFF. Using reference TRBV18 and TRBJ1-1 for the parts outside the CDR3, the full variable domain is NAGVMQNPRHLVRRRGQEARLRCSPMKGHSHVYWYRQLPEEGLKFMVYLQKENIIDESGMPKERFSAEFPKEGPSILRIQQVVRGDSAAYFCASSPLDTEAFFGQGTRLTVV.

The chain is built from TRBV6-6 and TRBJ2-5; no clear D. V was shortened by 6 bases and J by 3 bases, with 5 bases between the two germline ends. Germline V gene data show CDR1 as MNHNY and CDR2 as SVGAGI (reference sequence). The CDR3 consists of 11 residues. The CDR3 DNA reads as TGTGCCAGCAGATCCGAAGAGACCCAGTACTTC. Residues: CASRSEETQYF.